Below, 28 T cell receptor beta chains from the same sample are listed, as sequenced in a study of cytomegalovirus exposure and HLA in healthy donors. The data were produced by immunoSEQ multiplex PCR, yet TCRdb's version contains in-frame clones alone and is incomplete. This sample has over 200,000 clones; roughly 83% occur once, and the top ten carry about 6%. The sequenced sample consisted of PBMCs. The source is a woman aged 18-30 years in good health and CMV-seronegative.

V is TRBV4-1 and J is TRBJ2-1; unclear D gene. The CDR3 has 12 amino acids. The V and J ends lost 0 bases and 9 bases respectively, with 6 bases between them. Germline-derived CDR1 and CDR2 are MGHRA and YSYEKL. CDR3 coding DNA: TGCGCCAGCAGCCAAGATCGCGTTGAGCAGTTCTTC. Translated, it gives CASSQDRVEQFF.

This chain links TRBV18 with TRBJ1-1, with unresolved D. This CDR3 comprises 15 residues. Trimming shortened V by 0 bases and J by 1 base, and 9 bases separated the two germline ends. Germline V gene data show CDR1 as KGHSH and CDR2 as LQKENI. The CDR3: CASSPPSLGNTEAFF. In nucleotides, the CDR3 is TGTGCCAGCTCACCACCGAGTCTGGGGAACACTGAAGCTTTCTTT.

Here the CDR3 reads CASSGQGVGYGYTF. The CDR3 region has the DNA TGTGCCAGCAGCGGACAGGGGGTCGGCTATGGCTACACCTTC. The chain carries TRBV9 and TRBJ1-2; 9 bases match TRBD1. Unmatched junction bases numbered 4, after V lost 3 bases and J lost 4 bases. Germline V gene data show CDR1 as SGDLS and CDR2 as YYNGEE. The CDR3 runs 14 residues.

The rearrangement links TRBV29-1 to TRBJ2-7; D gene uncertain. The CDR3 has 10 amino acids. Germline V gene sequence: CDR1 SQVTM, CDR2 ANQGSEA. Trimming cost V 7 bases and J 3 bases, with 7 bases left between them. CDR3 in DNA: TGCAGCGCTGCGGACTACGAGCAGTACTTC. It translates to CSAADYEQYF.

The rearrangement uses TRBV6-6 and TRBJ1-5; 7 bases agree with TRBD1. The CDR3 contains 16 residues. The V gene end was trimmed by 2 bases and the J gene end by 0 bases; junction bases not matched to a gene: 4. Germline V gene sequence: CDR1 MNHNY, CDR2 SVGAGI (reference sequence). CDR3 sequence: CASSYGGQYSNQPQHF. The CDR3 DNA sequence: TGTGCCAGCAGTTACGGGGGACAGTATAGCAATCAGCCCCAGCATTTT.

The CDR3 reads CASSLAMGSYEQYF. In nucleotides, the CDR3 is TGTGCCAGCAGCTTAGCCATGGGCAGCTACGAGCAGTACTTC. This chain joins TRBV7-9 and TRBJ2-7; the D is unclear. Germline V CDR1 and CDR2: SEHNR, FQNEAQ (reference sequence). The CDR3 covers 14 residues. V lost 0 bases to trimming and J lost 3 bases, with 9 bases between them.

About this clone: This sample includes further DNA sequences coding for the same CDR3. This chain uses TRBV2 with TRBJ2-2, with 8 bases identical to TRBD1. There are 13 residues in the CDR3. J was trimmed by 7 bases and V by 5 bases; bases with no gene match: 3. The V gene's germline CDR1 is SNHLY and CDR2 FYNNEI. The CDR3 is CASSSGGSGELFF. The DNA for the CDR3 is TGTGCCAGCAGTTCAGGGGGCAGCGGGGAGCTGTTTTTT.

The rearrangement links TRBV9 to TRBJ2-3; TRBD1 aligns across 8 bases. Per the germline V gene, CDR1 is SGDLS and CDR2 is YYNGEE. V shed 4 bases and J 1 base; nucleotides not matched to a gene: 2. There are 14 residues in the CDR3. The CDR3 DNA is TGTGCCAGCAGCCTGGGACAGGGCACAGATACGCAGTATTTT. As protein: CASSLGQGTDTQYF.

The chain couples TRBV27 to TRBJ2-1; 13 positions match TRBD2. The trim removed 5 bases at V and 0 bases at J, leaving 4 bases unmatched. The CDR3 is 17 amino acids. Germline V CDR1 and CDR2: MNHEY, SMNVEV (reference sequence). The CDR3 DNA reads TGTGCCAGCAGTCCACGGACTAGCGGGAGCTCCTACAATGAGCAGTTCTTC. Translation: CASSPRTSGSSYNEQFF.

This clone was detected only a few times. V gene TRBV6-1 combines with J gene TRBJ1-1, with 7 bases fitting TRBD1. This CDR3 is 13 amino acids long. Per germline, CDR1 MNHNS and CDR2 SASEGT. J was trimmed by 5 bases and V by 5 bases; bases with no gene match: 5. The CDR3 DNA follows: TGTGCCAGCAGTCCTACAGGGGTGACTGAAGCTTTCTTT. Translating it yields CASSPTGVTEAFF.

The V gene is TRBV18, the J gene TRBJ1-5; D is ambiguous. V gave up 3 bases and J gave up 4 bases, with 7 bases separating them. This CDR3 region has 13 residues. Germline V lookup: CDR1 KGHSH, CDR2 LQKENI. The CDR3 reads CASSPAGNQPQHF. Written as DNA, the CDR3 is TGTGCCAGCTCACCGGCGGGGAATCAGCCCCAGCATTTT.

The chain joins TRBV2 to TRBJ1-1; D remains unclear. This CDR3 has 14 amino acids. V gave up 7 bases and J gave up 0 bases, with 12 bases separating them. CDR1 and CDR2 from the germline V gene are SNHLY and FYNNEI. The CDR3: CASTVENLNTEAFF. DNA of the CDR3: TGTGCCAGCACGGTAGAGAACCTGAACACTGAAGCTTTCTTT.

The rearrangement uses TRBV30 and TRBJ2-7; a weak D match, TRBD1 (5 bases). The germline CDR1 and CDR2 sequences are GTSNPN and SVGIG (reference sequence). The CDR3 is 17 amino acids. Trimming removed 2 bases from V and 0 bases from J, with 20 bases in between. The CDR3 protein is CAWSIRRRQGSSYEQYF. Here the CDR3 DNA reads TGTGCCTGGAGTATCAGGCGGCGGCAGGGAAGCTCCTACGAGCAGTACTTC.

CDR3 in amino acids: CASTGQGNYNEQFF. The DNA for the CDR3 is TGTGCCAGCACCGGACAGGGGAACTACAATGAGCAGTTCTTC. This chain joins TRBV2 and TRBJ2-1, with TRBD1 identical over 9 bases. Germline V lookup: CDR1 SNHLY, CDR2 FYNNEI. J gave up 3 bases and V 7 bases, and 4 bases lay outside the gene matches. CDR3 length: 14 residues.

This chain joins TRBV9 and TRBJ1-3; D is perhaps TRBD1 (5 bases). With 2 bases removed from V and 1 base from J, the gap between germline ends came to 10 bases. The CDR3 runs 15 residues. Per germline, CDR1 SGDLS and CDR2 YYNGEE. CDR3 DNA sequence: TGTGCCAGCAGCGTGGGGGGTCTATCTGGAAACACCATATATTTT. Translated, it gives CASSVGGLSGNTIYF.

The V gene is TRBV2, the J gene TRBJ2-3; 7 bases are shared with TRBD2. CDR3 size: 14 residues. Germline V gene data show CDR1 as SNHLY and CDR2 as FYNNEI. J was trimmed by 5 bases and V by 3 bases; bases with no gene match: 5. The CDR3 bases are TGTGCCAGCAGTGATTCGACGGGGGGAGATACGCAGTATTTT. This encodes CASSDSTGGDTQYF.

J is TRBJ2-3 and V is TRBV25-1, with TRBD2 matching 14 bases. Germline V lookup: CDR1 MGHDK, CDR2 SYGVNS. This CDR3 comprises 15 residues. V trimming: 2 bases; J trimming: 9 bases; junction bases outside the gene matches: 4. CDR3: CASSEGTSGGLTQYF. CDR3 DNA: TGTGCCAGCAGTGAAGGGACTAGCGGGGGCCTCACGCAGTATTTT.

This chain links TRBV4-1 with TRBJ1-2; D is unresolved. This CDR3 is built from 13 residues. The V gene lost 0 bases and the J gene lost 7 bases, with 9 bases spanning the gap. Germline V CDR1 and CDR2: MGHRA, YSYEKL. The CDR3, as DNA: TGCGCCAGCAGCCAAGAATTGCCATCTGGCTACACCTTC. This encodes CASSQELPSGYTF.

The table lists this clone with a count of one. The V and J genes are TRBV10-2 and TRBJ2-7, with TRBD1 identical over 8 bases. In germline, CDR1 is WSHSY, CDR2 SAAADI. The CDR3 is made up of 14 amino acids. Unmatched junction bases numbered 5, after V lost 5 bases and J lost 2 bases. For the CDR3, the DNA is TGCGCCAGCAGTCCGGACAGGGTGACCTACGAGCAGTACTTC. Its protein product is CASSPDRVTYEQYF.

The chain links TRBV5-6 to TRBJ2-3, with D perhaps TRBD1 or TRBD2 (5 bases each). CDR3 length equals 14 residues. Deletions cut 7 bases from V and 0 bases from J, with 12 bases between. Germline CDR1 reads SGHDT; CDR2 reads YYEEEE. CDR3 sequence reads: CASSLWGSTDTQYF. As DNA, the CDR3 is TGTGCCAGCTCTCTGTGGGGGAGCACAGATACGCAGTATTTT.

As to this clone: Within the sample, other DNA sequences also encode this same CDR3. This chain connects TRBV5-1 to TRBJ2-7; a weak D match, TRBD2 (6 bases). This CDR3 comprises 13 residues. CDR1 SGHRS and CDR2 YFSETQ come from the germline V gene. The germline V and J ends were trimmed by 0 bases and 4 bases, with 8 bases remaining between them. DNA for the CDR3: TGCGCCAGCAGCTTGGAACGGGGGTACGAGCAGTACTTC. Its translation is CASSLERGYEQYF.

V gene TRBV30 combines with J gene TRBJ1-5; no definite D call. CDR1 is GTSNPN, CDR2 SVGIG, per germline (reference sequence). The CDR3 sequence is 12 residues long. V dropped 5 bases and J dropped 0 bases, with 5 bases sitting between them. Written as DNA, the CDR3 is TGTGCCTGGGGAAATAGCAATCAGCCCCAGCATTTT. Its translation is CAWGNSNQPQHF.

The CDR3 loop is CASAPGQTYEQYF. In DNA, the CDR3 is TGTGCCAGCGCACCGGGACAGACCTACGAGCAGTACTTC. V gene TRBV6-6 combines with J gene TRBJ2-7; 7 bases are a match to TRBD1. Germline lookup yields CDR1 MNHNY and CDR2 SVGAGI (reference sequence). The CDR3 loop spans 13 amino acids. V gave up 8 bases and J gave up 2 bases; unmatched junction bases: 6.

The chain links TRBV11-2 to TRBJ1-2; 11 nucleotides agree with TRBD1. There are 15 residues in the CDR3. V shed 5 bases and J 7 bases; nucleotides not matched to a gene: 9. Germline V lookup: CDR1 SGHAT, CDR2 FQNNGV. In DNA, the CDR3 is TGTGCCAGCAGCCCCGGGACAGGGGGTTGGGGTGGCTACACCTTC. It specifies CASSPGTGGWGGYTF.

This chain uses TRBV6-4 with TRBJ1-2; 9 bases are shared with TRBD1. Trimming cost V 5 bases and J 8 bases; bases outside gene matches: 12. Germline CDR1 reads MRHNA; CDR2 reads SNTAGT. The CDR3 runs to 15 residues. For the CDR3, the DNA is TGTGCCAGCAGTCCTCTTCCACAGGGGGCGAGCGGCTACACCTTC. It encodes CASSPLPQGASGYTF.

The rearrangement uses TRBV2 and TRBJ1-1, with unresolved D. The CDR3 contains 13 residues. V lost 4 bases and J 6 bases, leaving 12 bases between the germline ends. Germline CDR1 is SNHLY and CDR2 is FYNNEI. CDR3 nucleotide sequence: TGTGCCAGCAGTGGGACTTACCCGTCTGAAGCTTTCTTT. Amino acid sequence: CASSGTYPSEAFF.

The chain joins TRBV29-1 to TRBJ2-1, with TRBD2 matching over 9 bases. This CDR3 comprises 14 residues. Per the germline V gene, CDR1 is SQVTM and CDR2 is ANQGSEA. Trimming cost V 7 bases and J 3 bases; bases outside gene matches: 7. CDR3 in DNA: TGCAGCGGCAGAGCGGGGGGCCACTACAATGAGCAGTTCTTC. It specifies CSGRAGGHYNEQFF.

The chain is built from TRBV15 and TRBJ1-5; possibly TRBD1 for D (5 bases). Germline V CDR1 and CDR2: LNHNV, YYDKDF (reference sequence). CDR3 length: 19 amino acids. Trimming pared 3 bases from V and 1 base from J, leaving 22 bases between. CDR3 sequence reads: CATSSRIVPGTGSNQPQHF. DNA for the CDR3: TGTGCCACCAGCAGCCGAATAGTACCCGGGACCGGAAGCAATCAGCCCCAGCATTTT.